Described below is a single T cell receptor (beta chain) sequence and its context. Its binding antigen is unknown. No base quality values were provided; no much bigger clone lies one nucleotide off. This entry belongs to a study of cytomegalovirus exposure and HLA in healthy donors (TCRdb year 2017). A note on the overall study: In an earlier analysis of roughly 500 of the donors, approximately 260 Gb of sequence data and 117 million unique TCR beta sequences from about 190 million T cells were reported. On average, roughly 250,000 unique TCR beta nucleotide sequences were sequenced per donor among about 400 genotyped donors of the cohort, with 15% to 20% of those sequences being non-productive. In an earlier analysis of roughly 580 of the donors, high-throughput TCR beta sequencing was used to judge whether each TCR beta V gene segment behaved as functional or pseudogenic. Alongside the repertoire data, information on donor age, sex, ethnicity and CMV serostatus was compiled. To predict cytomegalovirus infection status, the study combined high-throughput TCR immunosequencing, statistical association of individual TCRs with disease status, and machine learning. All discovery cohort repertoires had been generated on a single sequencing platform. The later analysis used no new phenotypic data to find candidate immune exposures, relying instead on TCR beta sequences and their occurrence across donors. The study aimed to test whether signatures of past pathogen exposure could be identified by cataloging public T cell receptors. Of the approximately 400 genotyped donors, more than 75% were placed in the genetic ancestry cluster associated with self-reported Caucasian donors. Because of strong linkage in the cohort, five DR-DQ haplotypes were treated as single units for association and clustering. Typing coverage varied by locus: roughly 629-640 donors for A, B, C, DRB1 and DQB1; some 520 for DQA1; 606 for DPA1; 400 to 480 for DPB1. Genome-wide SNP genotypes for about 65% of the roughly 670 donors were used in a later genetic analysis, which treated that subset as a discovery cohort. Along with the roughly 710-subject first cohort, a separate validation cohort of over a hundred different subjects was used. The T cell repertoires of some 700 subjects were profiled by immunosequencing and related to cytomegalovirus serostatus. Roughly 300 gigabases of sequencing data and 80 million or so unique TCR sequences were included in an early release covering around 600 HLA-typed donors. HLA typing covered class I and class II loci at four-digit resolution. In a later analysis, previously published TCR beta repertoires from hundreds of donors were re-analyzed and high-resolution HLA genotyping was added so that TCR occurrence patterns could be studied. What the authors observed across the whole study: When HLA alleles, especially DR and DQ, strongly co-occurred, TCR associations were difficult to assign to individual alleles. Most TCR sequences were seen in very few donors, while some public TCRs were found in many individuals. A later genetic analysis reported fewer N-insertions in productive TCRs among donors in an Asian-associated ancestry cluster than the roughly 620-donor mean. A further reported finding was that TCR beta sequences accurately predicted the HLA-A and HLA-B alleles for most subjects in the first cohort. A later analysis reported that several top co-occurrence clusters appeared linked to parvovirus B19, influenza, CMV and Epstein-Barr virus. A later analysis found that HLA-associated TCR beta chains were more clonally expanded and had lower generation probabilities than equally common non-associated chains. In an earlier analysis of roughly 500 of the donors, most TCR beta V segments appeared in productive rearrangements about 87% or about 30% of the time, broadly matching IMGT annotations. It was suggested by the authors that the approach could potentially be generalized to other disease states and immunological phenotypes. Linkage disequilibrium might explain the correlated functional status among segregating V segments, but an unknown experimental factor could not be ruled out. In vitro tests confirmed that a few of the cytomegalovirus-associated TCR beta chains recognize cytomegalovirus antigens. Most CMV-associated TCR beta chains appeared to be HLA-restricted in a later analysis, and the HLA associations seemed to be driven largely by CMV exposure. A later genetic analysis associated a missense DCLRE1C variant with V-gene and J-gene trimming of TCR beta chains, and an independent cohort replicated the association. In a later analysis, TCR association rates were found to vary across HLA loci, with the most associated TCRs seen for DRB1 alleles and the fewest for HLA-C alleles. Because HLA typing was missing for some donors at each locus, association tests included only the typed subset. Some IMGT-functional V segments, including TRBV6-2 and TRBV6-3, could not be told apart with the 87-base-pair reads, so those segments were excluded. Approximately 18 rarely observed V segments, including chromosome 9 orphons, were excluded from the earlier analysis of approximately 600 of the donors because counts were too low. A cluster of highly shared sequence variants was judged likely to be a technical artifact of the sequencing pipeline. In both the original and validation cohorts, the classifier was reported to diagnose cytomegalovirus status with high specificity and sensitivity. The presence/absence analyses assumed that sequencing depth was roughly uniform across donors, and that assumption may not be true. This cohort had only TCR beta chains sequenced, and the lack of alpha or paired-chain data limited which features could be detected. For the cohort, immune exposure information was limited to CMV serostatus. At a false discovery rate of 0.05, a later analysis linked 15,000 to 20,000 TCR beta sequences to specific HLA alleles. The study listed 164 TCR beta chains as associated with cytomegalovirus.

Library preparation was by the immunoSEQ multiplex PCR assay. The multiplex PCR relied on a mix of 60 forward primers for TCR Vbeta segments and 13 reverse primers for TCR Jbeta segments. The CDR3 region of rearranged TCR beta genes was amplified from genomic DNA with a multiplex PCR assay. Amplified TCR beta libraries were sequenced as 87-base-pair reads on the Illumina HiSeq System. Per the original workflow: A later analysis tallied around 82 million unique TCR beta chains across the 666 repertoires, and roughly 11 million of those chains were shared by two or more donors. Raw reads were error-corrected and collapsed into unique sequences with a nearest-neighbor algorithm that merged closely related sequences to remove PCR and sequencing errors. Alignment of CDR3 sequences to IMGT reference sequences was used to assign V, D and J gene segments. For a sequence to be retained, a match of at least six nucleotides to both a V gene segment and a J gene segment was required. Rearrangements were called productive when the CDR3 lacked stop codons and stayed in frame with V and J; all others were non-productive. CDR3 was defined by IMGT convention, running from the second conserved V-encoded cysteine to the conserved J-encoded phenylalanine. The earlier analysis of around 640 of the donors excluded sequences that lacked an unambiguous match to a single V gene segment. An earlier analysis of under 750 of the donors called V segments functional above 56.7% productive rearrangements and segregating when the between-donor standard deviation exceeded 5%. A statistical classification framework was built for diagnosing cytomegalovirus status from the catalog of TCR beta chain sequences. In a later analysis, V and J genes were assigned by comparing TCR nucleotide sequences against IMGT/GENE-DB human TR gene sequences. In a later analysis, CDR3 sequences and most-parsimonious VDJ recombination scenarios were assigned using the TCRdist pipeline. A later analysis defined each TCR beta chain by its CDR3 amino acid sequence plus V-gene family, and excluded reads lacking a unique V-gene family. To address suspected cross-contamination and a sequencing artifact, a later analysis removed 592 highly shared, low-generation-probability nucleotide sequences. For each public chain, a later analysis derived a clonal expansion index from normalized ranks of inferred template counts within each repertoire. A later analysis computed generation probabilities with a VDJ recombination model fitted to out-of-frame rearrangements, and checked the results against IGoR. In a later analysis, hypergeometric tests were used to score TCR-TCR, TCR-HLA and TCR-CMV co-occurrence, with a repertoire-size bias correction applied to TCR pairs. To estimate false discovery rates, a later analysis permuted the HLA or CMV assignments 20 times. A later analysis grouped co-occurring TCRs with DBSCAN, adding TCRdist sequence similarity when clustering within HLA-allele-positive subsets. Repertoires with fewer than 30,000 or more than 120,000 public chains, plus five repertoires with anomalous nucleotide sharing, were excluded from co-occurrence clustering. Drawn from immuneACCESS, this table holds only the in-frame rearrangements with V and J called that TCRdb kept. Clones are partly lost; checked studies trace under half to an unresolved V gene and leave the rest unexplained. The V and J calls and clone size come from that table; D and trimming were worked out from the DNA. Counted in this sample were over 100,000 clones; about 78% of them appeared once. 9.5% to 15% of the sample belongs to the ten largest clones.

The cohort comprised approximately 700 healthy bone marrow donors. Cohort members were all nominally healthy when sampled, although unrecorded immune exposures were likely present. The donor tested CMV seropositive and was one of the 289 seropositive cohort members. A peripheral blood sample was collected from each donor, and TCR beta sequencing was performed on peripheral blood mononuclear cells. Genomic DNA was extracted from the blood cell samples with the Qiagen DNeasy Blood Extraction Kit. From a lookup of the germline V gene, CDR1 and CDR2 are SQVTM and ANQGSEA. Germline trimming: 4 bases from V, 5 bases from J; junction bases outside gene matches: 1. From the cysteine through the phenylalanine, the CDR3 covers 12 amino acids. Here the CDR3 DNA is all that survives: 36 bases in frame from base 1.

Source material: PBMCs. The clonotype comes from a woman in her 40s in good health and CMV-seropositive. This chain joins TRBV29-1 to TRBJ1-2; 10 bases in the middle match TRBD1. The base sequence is TGCAGCGTTGGGGACAGGGGATATGGCTACACCTTC. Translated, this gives CSVGDRGYGYTF. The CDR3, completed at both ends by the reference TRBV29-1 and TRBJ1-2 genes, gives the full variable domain SAVISQKPSRDICQRGTSLTIQCQVDSQVTMMFWYRQQPGQSLTLIATANQGSEATYESGFVIDKFPISRPNLTFSTLTVSNMSPEDSSIYLCSVGDRGYGYTFGSGTRLTVV.